This T cell receptor beta chain was identified during a study of response to subunit inactivated influenza vaccine. MiXCR was run by TCRdb on the RT-PCR reads, yielding one entry per CDR3 protein. The table shows about 570,000 distinct CDR3 sequences, with around 11% occurring only once. The germline V gene has CDR1 LNHNV and CDR2 YYDKDF (reference sequence). Losses at the gene ends were 8 bases for V and 3 bases for J; bases not matched to a gene: 6. CDR3 size: 14 residues. The sample also formed part of further work on T cells expressing NK-cell markers. From that second work: Synthesis of TCR beta cDNA relied on 5'RACE template switching carrying UMIs. In several experiments, an anti-gamma-delta TCR antibody restricted sorting to alpha-beta TCR T cells. More than 5 of the donors carried dominant NKG2C+ clonotypes that took up roughly 1.0-7.0% of their CD8+ T cells.

The receptor comes from a man aged 45-65 years who received an inactivated influenza vaccine. The chain has TRBV15 and TRBJ2-2; 7 nucleotides line up with TRBD2. Sample: PBMCs from blood, taken on the day of vaccination. CDR3 protein: CATVDGGYTGELFF. The CDR3 coding sequence is TGTGCCACCGTCGACGGGGGGTACACCGGGGAGCTGTTTTTT.